Reported below is one TCR beta chain. This CDR3 contains 21 residues. Measured with immunoSEQ multiplex PCR; TCRdb has only the in-frame clones, and not every one. Of around 97,000 clones listed, roughly nine tenths are singletons. This sample was included in a study of blood T cell repertoires in COVID-19. Looking at the study overall: Sources were T cells, B-cell-depleted T cells, or PBMCs; the material itself was cDNA or gDNA.

Material for sequencing was peripheral blood. The sequence derives from a human donor in a cohort sampled during active COVID-19. This rearrangement joins TRBV21-1 to TRBJ2-2; TRBD2 is the table's D call and was not checked against the DNA. TRBV21-1 is a pseudogene. The CDR3 DNA reads as TGTGCCAGCAGCAAAAGGGAGGGTAGCGGGAGGGGCCCCCAAACGGCCGGGGAGCTGTTTTTT. Translated, it gives CASSKREGSGRGPQTAGELFF.